This TCR beta chain is drawn from a study of blood T cells in healthy people across ages. The CDR3 has 11 amino acids. V was clipped by 7 bases and J by 4 bases, with 7 bases between them. Germline CDR1 is SQVTM and CDR2 is ANQGSEA. It was with a sample-barcoded 5' primer and a J-beta primer mix that a second PCR of about 6 to 12 cycles was run. Every single cDNA molecule received a tag from a template-switch adaptor with 12 random nucleotides. TCRdb reprocessed the 5' RACE reads via MiXCR and lists one record per CDR3 protein. This table has hundreds of thousands of distinct CDR3 sequences, over 45% appearing once.

The receptor's source is a woman in her sixties or seventies in good health. V usage is TRBV29-1 and J usage is TRBJ2-2; D uncertain. Sequencing used blood. CDR3 nucleotide sequence: TGCAGCGCGACGTTCACCGGGGAGCTGTTTTTT. Its translation is CSATFTGELFF.